This T cell receptor beta chain stems from a study of human CD8 memory T cell subsets. Enrichment for total CD8+ T cells was performed by negative magnetic separation. Whole-study findings and limits: Stem-like memory and precursor exhausted T cells had similarly high diversity, unlike effector memory cells.

It was UMI-labeled 5' RACE by which the TCR beta libraries were made. TCRdb re-called the 5' RACE reads and shows each CDR3 protein once, DNA omitted. This table holds fewer than 20,000 distinct CDR3 sequences. According to its frequency, this clonotype is medium-sized. The antigen is undetermined. The CDR3 is 12 residues long. From germline, CDR1 is SGHRS and CDR2 YFSETQ. Material for sequencing was CD8+ T cells from PBMCs. This chain joins TRBV5-1 and TRBJ2-7; TCRdb outputs TRBD1, but without DNA this stays unchecked. This clonotype was obtained from a human donor in good health. The CDR3 spells CASSFSGVEQYF.